This record looks at one T cell receptor (beta chain) sequence and its context. As yet, its antigen is unknown. The data stem from a study of a mutant IDH1 vaccine in newly diagnosed glioma. Study context: Treated patients, averaging 40.4 years, were roughly 60% male and roughly 38% female. Before enrollment, patients got radiotherapy alone, temozolomide alone, or mostly the combination. Study-level results: Pseudoprogression appears to have had no connection to changes in top peripheral T cell clonotypes. Patients mounted vaccine-induced immune responses in 93.3% of cases.

V lost 4 bases and J lost 6, with 13 bases in between. Germline loops: CDR1 SGDLS, CDR2 YYNGEE. CDR3 size: 13 residues. The assay was immunoSEQ multiplex PCR, and TCRdb's table has in-frame clones only and misses some. The table has tens of thousands of clones, around 92% seen once. Regarding time point: week 35, safety follow-up. All doses held 300 ug of mutant IDH1 20-mer peptide, with topical imiquimod. This clonotype was obtained from a middle-aged man with glioma. The chain combines TRBV9 with TRBJ1-1; tentative D call: TRBD1 (5 bases). The input for sequencing was PBMCs, taken from a glioma patient whose treatment included an IDH1 peptide vaccine. The CDR3 here is CASSSGWGAEAFF. The CDR3 DNA is TGTGCCAGCAGCTCCGGGTGGGGCGCTGAAGCTTTCTTT.